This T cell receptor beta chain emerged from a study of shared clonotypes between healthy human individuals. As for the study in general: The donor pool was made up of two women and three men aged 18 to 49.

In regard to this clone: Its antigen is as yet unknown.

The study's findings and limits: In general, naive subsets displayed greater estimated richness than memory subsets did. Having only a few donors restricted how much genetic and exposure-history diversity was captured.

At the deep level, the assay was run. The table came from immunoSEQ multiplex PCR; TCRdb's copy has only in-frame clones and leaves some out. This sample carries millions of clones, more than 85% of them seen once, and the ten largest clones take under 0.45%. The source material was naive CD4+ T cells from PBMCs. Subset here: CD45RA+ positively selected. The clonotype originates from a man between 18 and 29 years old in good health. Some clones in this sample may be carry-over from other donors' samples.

CDR3: CASTPLGGTSSYEQYF. In DNA, the CDR3 is TGTGCCAGCACCCCCCTGGGGGGAACTAGCTCCTACGAGCAGTACTTC. The rearrangement uses TRBV28 and TRBJ2-7; maybe TRBD2 (6 bases). Germline assignment: CDR1 MDHEN and CDR2 SYDVKM. Trimming took 7 bases from V and 0 from J, leaving 19 bases between them. The CDR3 length is 16 residues.